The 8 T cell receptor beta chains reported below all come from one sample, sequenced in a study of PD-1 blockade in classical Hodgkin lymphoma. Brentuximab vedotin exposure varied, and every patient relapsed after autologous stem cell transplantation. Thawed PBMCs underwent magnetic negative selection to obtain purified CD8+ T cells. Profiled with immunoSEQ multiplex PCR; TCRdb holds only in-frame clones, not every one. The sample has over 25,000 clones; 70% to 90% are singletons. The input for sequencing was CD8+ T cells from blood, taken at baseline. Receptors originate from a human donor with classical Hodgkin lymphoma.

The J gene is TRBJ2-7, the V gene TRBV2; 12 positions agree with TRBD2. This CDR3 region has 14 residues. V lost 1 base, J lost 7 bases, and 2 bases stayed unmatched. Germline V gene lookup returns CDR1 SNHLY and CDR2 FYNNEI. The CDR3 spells CASSEELAGGEQYF. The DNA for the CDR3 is TGTGCCAGCAGTGAAGAGCTAGCGGGAGGGGAGCAGTACTTC.

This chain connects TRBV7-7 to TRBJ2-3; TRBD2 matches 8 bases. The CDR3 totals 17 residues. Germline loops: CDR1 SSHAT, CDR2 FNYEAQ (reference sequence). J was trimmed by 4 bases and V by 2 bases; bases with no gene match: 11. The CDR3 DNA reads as TGTGCCAGCAGCTTACCCGGGAGGGCGGGTTCGTCAGATACGCAGTATTTT. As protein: CASSLPGRAGSSDTQYF.

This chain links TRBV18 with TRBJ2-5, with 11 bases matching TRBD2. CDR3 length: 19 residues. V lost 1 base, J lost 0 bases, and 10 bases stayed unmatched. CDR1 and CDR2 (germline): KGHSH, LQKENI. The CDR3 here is CASSPRKLAGDWYQETQYF. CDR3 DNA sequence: TGTGCCAGCTCACCACGTAAACTAGCGGGAGACTGGTACCAAGAGACCCAGTACTTC.

CDR3 amino acids: CASSFLNEQFF. Here the CDR3 DNA reads TGTGCCAGCAGCTTCTTAAATGAGCAGTTCTTC. J is TRBJ2-1 and V is TRBV5-8; D gene unclear. The CDR3 sequence is 11 residues long. V dropped 2 bases and J dropped 7 bases, with 4 bases sitting between them. Germline values: CDR1 SGHTS, CDR2 YDEGEE.

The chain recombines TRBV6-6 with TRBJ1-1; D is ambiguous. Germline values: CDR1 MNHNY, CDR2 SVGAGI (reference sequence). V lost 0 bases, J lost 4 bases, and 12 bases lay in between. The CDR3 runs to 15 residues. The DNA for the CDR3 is TGTGCCAGCAGTTACTCGAGGGATGGGGTCACTGAAGCTTTCTTT. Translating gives CASSYSRDGVTEAFF.

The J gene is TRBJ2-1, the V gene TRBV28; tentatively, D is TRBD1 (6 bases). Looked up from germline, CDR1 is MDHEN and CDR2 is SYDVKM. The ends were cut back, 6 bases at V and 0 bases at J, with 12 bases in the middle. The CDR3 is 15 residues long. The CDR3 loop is CASSQGQHSYNEQFF. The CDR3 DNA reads TGTGCCAGCAGCCAGGGACAACACTCCTACAATGAGCAGTTCTTC. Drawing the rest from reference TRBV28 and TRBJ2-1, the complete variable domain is DVKVTQSSRYLVKRTGEKVFLECVQDMDHENMFWYRQDPGLGLRLIYFSYDVKMKEKGDIPEGYSVSREKKERFSLILESASTNQTSMYLCASSQGQHSYNEQFFGPGTRLTVL.

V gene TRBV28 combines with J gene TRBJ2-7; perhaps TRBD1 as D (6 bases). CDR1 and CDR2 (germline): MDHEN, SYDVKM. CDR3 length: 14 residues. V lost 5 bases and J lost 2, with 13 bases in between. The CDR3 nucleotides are TGTGCCAGCAGTCCGGCAGGGGTCCCCTACGAGCAGTACTTC. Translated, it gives CASSPAGVPYEQYF.

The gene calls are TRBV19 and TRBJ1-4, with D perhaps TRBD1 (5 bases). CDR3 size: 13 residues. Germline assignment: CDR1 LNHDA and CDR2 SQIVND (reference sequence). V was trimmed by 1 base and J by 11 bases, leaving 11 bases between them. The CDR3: CASSIAPGVKLFF. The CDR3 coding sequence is TGTGCCAGTAGTATAGCCCCGGGGGTCAAACTGTTTTTT.